What follows is one T cell receptor beta chain and its context. Only in-frame clones appear in the TCRdb table, and some are missing; sequencing was by immunoSEQ multiplex PCR. The table records a few hundred thousand clones, roughly 86% of them present only once. Germline loops: CDR1 MNHNY, CDR2 SVGAGI (reference sequence). The CDR3 has 15 residues. V was shortened by 5 bases and J by 4 bases, with 15 bases between the two germline ends. The data were obtained in a study of blood T cell repertoires in COVID-19. The sample comprised peripheral blood. The rearrangement links TRBV6-6 to TRBJ1-3; a weak D match, TRBD1 (6 bases). This sequence originates from a woman in her thirties with acute or convalescent COVID-19. CDR3 in DNA: TGTGCCAGCAGTACACAGGGAAATTCGGGAAACACCATATATTTT. It translates to CASSTQGNSGNTIYF.